This record looks at one TCR beta chain sequence and its context. What it recognizes is unknown. The data were taken from a study of OX40 agonist ivuxolimab in advanced cancers. About the research overall: Patients got intravenous ivuxolimab at 0.01 to 10 mg/kg every 2 weeks.

Sequencing used immunoSEQ multiplex PCR; TCRdb keeps in-frame clones, though not all of them. The sample holds some 70,000 clones, around 84% seen once. General study points: Individuals who were partial responders at 0.1-3.0 mg/kg had clonal expansion that ranked among the lowest. At 0.1 to 3.0 mg/kg, clonal expansion of CD4+ and CD8+ blood T cells had occurred by week 6.

Germline CDR1 is SGHKS and CDR2 is YYEKEE (reference sequence). This CDR3 comprises 15 residues. Trimming left V 1 base short and J 0 bases short, with 8 bases between. The sequence derives from an adult with an advanced solid tumor such as melanoma, head and neck, liver or kidney cancer. V is TRBV5-5 and J is TRBJ1-5, with no clear D. Specimen: CD4+ or CD8+ T cells sorted from blood, collected in a trial of the OX40 agonist ivuxolimab. In DNA, the CDR3 is TGTGCCAGCAGCTTGAGAGGGAATAGCAATCAGCCCCAGCATTTT. It yields the protein CASSLRGNSNQPQHF.